This entry lists 18 T cell receptor beta chains sequenced from one sample in a study of T cell changes during pregnancy in multiple sclerosis. The repertoire was sequenced with immunoSEQ multiplex PCR; TCRdb's copy has only in-frame clones and lacks some. This table holds some 85,000 clones, roughly 93% found once. This sample comprised peripheral blood, obtained in the second trimester of pregnancy. These receptors all stem from a female donor in good health, enrolled as a control in a pregnancy study.

The chain joins TRBV7-9 to TRBJ2-5, with 12 bases matching TRBD2. Germline lookup yields CDR1 SEHNR and CDR2 FQNEAQ (reference sequence). After removal of 1 base from V and 4 bases from J, the junction contained 1 base not matched to a gene. The CDR3 length is 15 residues. In DNA form, the CDR3 reads TGTGCCAGCAGCTTAGAACTAGCGGGGGGAGAGACCCAGTACTTC. Residues: CASSLELAGGETQYF.

The chain combines TRBV4-2 with TRBJ1-1, with a tentative D call TRBD1 (6 bases). The V end lost 3 bases, the J end lost 5 bases, and 22 bases lay between the germline ends. CDR3 length: 17 amino acids. CDR1 is LGHNA, CDR2 YNFKEQ, per germline. The CDR3 sequence: CASSQGTNSILRTEAFF. The CDR3 DNA sequence: TGTGCCAGCAGCCAGGGGACAAATTCGATTCTGAGGACTGAAGCTTTCTTT.

V is TRBV6-5 and J is TRBJ1-2; 8 nucleotides align to TRBD1. Losses at the gene ends were 6 bases for V and 6 bases for J; bases not matched to a gene: 6. Germline V gene lookup returns CDR1 MNHEY and CDR2 SVGAGI. This CDR3 has 13 amino acids. In DNA, the CDR3 is TGTGCCAGCAGCTTCGACAGGGGTGATGGCTACACCTTC. Its translation is CASSFDRGDGYTF.

The chain uses TRBV2 and TRBJ2-5; D is unclear. This CDR3 spans 14 amino acids. With 3 bases removed from V and 6 bases from J, the gap between germline ends came to 14 bases. The V gene's germline CDR1 is SNHLY and CDR2 FYNNEI. In DNA, the CDR3 is TGTGCCAGCAGTGAGCTACCCGGTTCACAGACCCAGTACTTC. It encodes CASSELPGSQTQYF. Full variable domain (remainder filled in from reference TRBV2 and TRBJ2-5): EPEVTQTPSHQVTQMGQEVILRCVPISNHLYFYWYRQILGQKVEFLVSFYNNEISEKSEIFDDQFSVERPDGSNFTLKIRSTKLEDSAMYFCASSELPGSQTQYFGPGTRLLVL.

CDR3 coding DNA: TGCGCCAGCAGCAAAGGGACAGGGGATACGCAGTATTTT. Translated, it gives CASSKGTGDTQYF. The chain is built from TRBV5-1 and TRBJ2-3; 9 nucleotides align to TRBD1. The CDR3 extends over 13 amino acids. Germline CDR1 is SGHRS and CDR2 is YFSETQ. V was pared by 4 bases and J by 6 bases, with 3 bases of the junction left unmatched.

This clone appeared once. The chain combines TRBV30 with TRBJ1-6; D remains ambiguous. This CDR3 is built from 13 residues. Germline V gene data show CDR1 as GTSNPN and CDR2 as SVGIG (reference sequence). V was pared by 1 base and J by 7 bases, with 8 bases between. In DNA, the CDR3 is TGTGCCTGGAGTGGTCTACAGAATTCACCCCTCCACTTT. It encodes CAWSGLQNSPLHF. The complete variable domain, with remaining parts taken from reference TRBV30 and TRBJ1-6, reads SQTIHQWPATLVQPVGSPLSLECTVEGTSNPNLYWYRQAAGRGLQLLFYSVGIGQISSEVPQNLSASRPQDRQFILSSKKLLLSDSGFYLCAWSGLQNSPLHFGNGTRLTVT.

The chain links TRBV30 to TRBJ1-4; 7 nucleotides line up with TRBD1. CDR1 GTSNPN and CDR2 SVGIG come from the germline V gene (reference sequence). Losses at the gene ends were 2 bases for V and 8 bases for J; bases not matched to a gene: 5. The CDR3 totals 13 residues. The CDR3 protein is CAWSTGEREKLFF. The DNA of the CDR3 is TGTGCCTGGAGTACAGGGGAACGGGAAAAACTGTTTTTT. Looking up the rest from reference TRBV30 and TRBJ1-4 gives the full variable domain: SQTIHQWPATLVQPVGSPLSLECTVEGTSNPNLYWYRQAAGRGLQLLFYSVGIGQISSEVPQNLSASRPQDRQFILSSKKLLLSDSGFYLCAWSTGEREKLFFGSGTQLSVL.

This chain connects TRBV9 to TRBJ1-1; no firm D call. Germline lookup yields CDR1 SGDLS and CDR2 YYNGEE. This CDR3 region has 14 residues. The V gene lost 0 bases and the J gene lost 11 bases, with 17 bases spanning the gap. This CDR3 is CASSVDPTAWAAFF. The DNA of the CDR3 is TGTGCCAGCAGCGTAGATCCGACCGCGTGGGCCGCTTTCTTT.

The chain combines TRBV2 with TRBJ2-7; TRBD1 is a possible D gene (5 bases). CDR1 is SNHLY and CDR2 is FYNNEI in the germline V gene. The ends were cut back, 4 bases at V and 3 bases at J, with 7 bases in the middle. The CDR3 is made up of 12 amino acids. This CDR3 reads CASSGDSYEQYF. CDR3 nucleotides: TGTGCCAGCAGTGGCGACAGCTACGAGCAGTACTTC. The full variable domain, with the rest looked up from reference TRBV2 and TRBJ2-7, is EPEVTQTPSHQVTQMGQEVILRCVPISNHLYFYWYRQILGQKVEFLVSFYNNEISEKSEIFDDQFSVERPDGSNFTLKIRSTKLEDSAMYFCASSGDSYEQYFGPGTRLTVT.

The rearrangement joins TRBV7-2 to TRBJ2-7; a possible D gene is TRBD2 (5 bases). There are 13 residues in the CDR3. Trimming took 5 bases from V and 0 from J, leaving 8 bases between them. From germline, CDR1 is SGHTA and CDR2 FQGNSA. CDR3 sequence: CASSLGLSYEQYF. The DNA of the CDR3 is TGTGCCAGCAGCCTAGGACTCTCCTACGAGCAGTACTTC.

The chain has TRBV29-1 and TRBJ1-1; D perhaps matches TRBD1 (6 bases). The CDR3 loop spans 12 amino acids. V was trimmed by 5 bases and J by 2 bases, leaving 9 bases between them. Germline CDR1 is SQVTM and CDR2 is ANQGSEA. The CDR3: CSVTRGNTEAFF. The CDR3 DNA sequence: TGCAGCGTTACCAGGGGTAACACTGAAGCTTTCTTT.

V usage is TRBV30 and J usage is TRBJ2-6, with D possibly TRBD2 on 6 matching bases. The germline V gene has CDR1 GTSNPN and CDR2 SVGIG (reference sequence). The CDR3 runs to 15 residues. The V end was cut by 1 base, the J end by 10 bases, with 17 bases between. The CDR3 here is CAWSAAGTEENVLTF. The CDR3 bases are TGTGCCTGGAGTGCGGCCGGGACTGAGGAGAACGTCCTGACTTTC. Looking up the rest from reference TRBV30 and TRBJ2-6 gives the full variable domain: SQTIHQWPATLVQPVGSPLSLECTVEGTSNPNLYWYRQAAGRGLQLLFYSVGIGQISSEVPQNLSASRPQDRQFILSSKKLLLSDSGFYLCAWSAAGTEENVLTFGAGSRLTVL.

This chain joins TRBV9 and TRBJ2-2, with D perhaps matching TRBD2 (7 bases). Trimming took 5 bases from V and 3 from J, leaving 14 bases between them. Germline lookup yields CDR1 SGDLS and CDR2 YYNGEE. This CDR3 has 15 residues. The CDR3 DNA is TGTGCCAGCAGAAACGGGGGGCTGCACACCGGGGAGCTGTTTTTT. It codes for CASRNGGLHTGELFF.

This sequence joins TRBV19 and TRBJ1-1; a weak D match, TRBD1 (5 bases). CDR1 and CDR2 from the germline V gene are LNHDA and SQIVND (reference sequence). V was pared by 8 bases and J by 2 bases, with 15 bases between. The CDR3 is 14 amino acids. The CDR3 is CASSGQGFNTEAFF. The CDR3 bases are TGTGCCAGTTCCGGGCAGGGTTTTAACACTGAAGCTTTCTTT.

The sample holds a few counts of this clone. The CDR3 protein is CASSSENTGELFF. Written as DNA, the CDR3 is TGTGCCAGCAGCTCAGAGAACACCGGGGAGCTGTTTTTT. The gene calls are TRBV6-4 and TRBJ2-2; D unresolved. CDR3 size: 13 residues. The V gene lost 6 bases and the J gene lost 1 base, with 6 bases spanning the gap. Germline CDR1 is MRHNA and CDR2 is SNTAGT.

This clone was seen just once. V is TRBV11-2 and J is TRBJ1-1; the D is unclear. Trimming took off 2 bases at V and 5 bases at J, with 12 bases between the two ends. The CDR3 covers 14 residues. The V gene's germline CDR1 is SGHAT and CDR2 FQNNGV. The CDR3 sequence: CASSLSGEETEAFF. The CDR3 nucleotides are TGTGCCAGCAGCTTAAGCGGTGAGGAGACTGAAGCTTTCTTT.

This chain connects TRBV5-1 to TRBJ2-1; 11 bases map to TRBD2. The CDR3 covers 16 residues. The trim removed 4 bases at V and 11 bases at J, leaving 14 bases unmatched. Per germline, CDR1 SGHRS and CDR2 YFSETQ. This CDR3 is CASSPDLTSGVGKQFF. The CDR3 nucleotides read TGCGCCAGCAGCCCCGACCTGACTAGCGGGGTAGGAAAGCAGTTCTTC. The full variable domain, rest sourced from reference TRBV5-1 and TRBJ2-1, is KAGVTQTPRYLIKTRGQQVTLSCSPISGHRSVSWYQQTPGQGLQFLFEYFSETQRNKGNFPGRFSGRQFSNSRSEMNVSTLELGDSALYLCASSPDLTSGVGKQFFGPGTRLTVL.

This clone occurred a few times. V is TRBV2 and J is TRBJ1-2; no clear D gene. The CDR3 has 13 residues. In germline, CDR1 is SNHLY, CDR2 FYNNEI. The ends were cut back, 1 base at V and 2 bases at J, with 5 bases in the middle. In DNA, the CDR3 is TGTGCCAGCAGTGAAGACATGAACTATGGCTACACCTTC. Its protein product is CASSEDMNYGYTF.